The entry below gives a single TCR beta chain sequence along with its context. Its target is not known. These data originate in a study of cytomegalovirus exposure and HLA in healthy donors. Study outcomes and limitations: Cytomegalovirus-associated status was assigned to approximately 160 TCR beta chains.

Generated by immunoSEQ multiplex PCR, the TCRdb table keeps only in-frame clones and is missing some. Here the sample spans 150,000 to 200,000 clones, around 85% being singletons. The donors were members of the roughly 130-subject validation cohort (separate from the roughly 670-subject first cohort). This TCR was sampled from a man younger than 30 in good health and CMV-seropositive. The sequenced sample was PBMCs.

CDR3 DNA: TGTGCCAGCAGCTCCGGACTAGCGGGACAAGAGACCCAGTACTTC. It yields the protein CASSSGLAGQETQYF. The rearrangement links TRBV11-3 to TRBJ2-5; 12 bases line up with TRBD2. CDR3 size: 15 residues. The ends lost 4 bases at V and 2 bases at J; junction bases unmatched: 2. Germline-derived CDR1 and CDR2 are SGHNT and YENEEA.